Listed below are T cell receptor beta chains from one sample, sequenced in a study of Graves' ophthalmopathy and Graves' hyperthyroidism. TCRdb ran MiXCR on the multiplex PCR reads and lists one entry per CDR3 protein. Of about 550,000 distinct CDR3 sequences in the sample, 35% to 40% were seen once. The sample was peripheral blood or thyroid tissue (not recorded which). Receptors originate from an adult man with Graves' hyperthyroidism. Each CDR3 is given with its conserved first and last residue. Each record gives: D gene, V gene, J gene, clone size, CDR3 protein, CDR3 DNA. The D gene is left open where the match is weak. Clone size is not always given. Where it is, it says once, few, many or a class for expanded clones.

>TRBD1|TRBV20-1|TRBJ1-1|many
CSAWAGGPTNTEAFF
TGCAGTGCTTGGGCAGGGGGCCCCACGAACACTGAAGCTTTCTTT
>TRBD2|TRBV19|TRBJ2-1|NA
CASSMGAGGLDEQFF
TGTGCCAGTAGTATGGGAGCGGGGGGCTTAGATGAGCAGTTCTTC
>NA|TRBV20-1|TRBJ1-1|few
CSASPSLNTEAFF
TGCAGTGCTAGCCCCAGTCTAAACACTGAAGCTTTCTTT
>NA|TRBV10-3|TRBJ2-7|few
CAMGSRAYEQYF
TGTGCCATGGGTTCGAGGGCCTACGAGCAGTACTTC
>TRBD1|TRBV12-3/TRBV12-4|TRBJ1-2|NA
CASSSTGRNYGYAF
TGTGCCAGCAGTTCGACAGGGAGGAACTATGGCTACGCCTTC
>NA|TRBV5-8|TRBJ2-7|many
CASSPPESSYEQYF
TGTGCCAGCAGTCCACCTGAAAGCTCCTACGAGCAGTACTTC
>NA|TRBV7-9|TRBJ2-7|many
CASSLRESQPYEQYF
TGTGCCAGCAGCTTAAGGGAATCTCAACCCTACGAGCAGTACTTC
>TRBD2|TRBV7-3|TRBJ2-5|NA
CASSTLSGIEETQYF
TGTGCCAGCAGCACACTTAGCGGGATTGAGGAGACCCAGTACTTC
>TRBD1|TRBV4-1|TRBJ1-1|NA
CASSQVTGANTEAFF
TGCGCCAGCAGCCAAGTGACAGGGGCGAACACTGAAGCTTTCTTT
>NA|TRBV2|TRBJ1-1|NA
CASSDRGAFF
TGTGCCAGCAGTGACAGGGGAGCTTTCTTT
>NA|TRBV14|TRBJ1-1|many
CASSQHRAVNTEAFF
TGTGCCAGCAGCCAACATAGGGCGGTAAACACTGAAGCTTTCTTT
>TRBD2|TRBV2|TRBJ2-3|NA
CASSLDRRSGGAEDTQYF
TGTGCCAGCAGCTTAGATCGACGTAGCGGGGGGGCGGAGGATACGCAGTATTTT
>TRBD2|TRBV20-1|TRBJ2-1|NA
CSARAGTSGGARGNEQFF
TGCAGTGCTAGGGCCGGGACTAGCGGGGGGGCCCGGGGGAATGAGCAGTTCTTC
>NA|TRBV20-1|TRBJ1-5|many
CSVGMFQPQHF
TGCAGTGTAGGGATGTTTCAGCCCCAGCATTTT
>NA|TRBV4-1|TRBJ1-5|many
CASSQDSSVQPQHF
TGCGCCAGCAGCCAAGATTCCTCAGTTCAGCCCCAGCATTTT
>TRBD1|TRBV29-1|TRBJ1-1|NA
CSLRKQGATEAFF
TGCAGCTTGCGCAAGCAGGGGGCGACTGAAGCTTTCTTT
>NA|TRBV15|TRBJ1-2|NA
CATSRGAGSVYGYTF
TGTGCCACCAGCAGAGGGGCAGGGTCGGTCTATGGCTACACCTTC
>TRBD1|TRBV7-2|TRBJ2-1|once
CASSLNRGRNEQFF
TGTGCCAGCAGCTTAAACAGGGGGAGGAATGAGCAGTTCTTC
>NA|TRBV29-1|TRBJ2-7|NA
CSLGGGASYEQYF
TGCAGCTTAGGAGGAGGGGCGTCCTACGAGCAGTACTTC
>NA|TRBV5-1|TRBJ2-6|NA
CASSWIGTGANVLTF
TGCGCCAGCAGCTGGATAGGGACTGGGGCCAACGTCCTGACTTTC
>NA|TRBV7-3|TRBJ1-1|many
CASSFTYVNTEAFF
TGTGCCAGCAGCTTCACTTACGTGAACACTGAAGCTTTCTTT
>NA|TRBV29-1|TRBJ1-3|NA
CSLEGGSGNTIYF
TGCAGCTTGGAGGGAGGCTCTGGAAACACCATATATTTT
>NA|TRBV11-2|TRBJ2-7|many
CASSLGQDSGYEQYF
TGTGCCAGCAGCTTAGGACAGGACTCAGGGTACGAGCAGTACTTC
>TRBD2|TRBV10-1|TRBJ2-7|NA
CAGSAASGRDEQYF
TGCGCCGGCAGTGCCGCTAGCGGGAGAGACGAGCAGTACTTC
>NA|TRBV10-1|TRBJ2-2|NA
CASSDGQGAKNIQYFGTGELFF
NA
>NA|TRBV24-1|TRBJ2-7|many
CATSDSGRVLGEQYF
TGTGCCACCAGTGATTCTGGCAGGGTGCTCGGGGAGCAGTACTTC
>NA|TRBV7-3|TRBJ2-7|many
CASSAGPSYEQYF
TGTGCCAGCAGCGCCGGGCCCTCCTACGAGCAGTACTTC
>TRBD1|TRBV28|TRBJ1-6|many
CASSLGQEESLHF
TGTGCCAGCAGTTTGGGACAGGAGGAGTCCCTCCACTTT
>NA|TRBV27|TRBJ1-6|many
CASSSQSPYSPLHF
TGTGCCAGCAGTTCACAGTCACCTTATTCACCCCTCCACTTT
>NA|TRBV9|TRBJ2-7|NA
CASSGAVSGEQYF
TGTGCCAGCAGCGGGGCTGTAAGCGGCGAGCAGTACTTC
>NA|TRBV6-5|TRBJ1-2|NA
CASSYRAEDGYTF
TGTGCCAGCAGTTACCGAGCAGAGGATGGCTACACCTTC
>NA|TRBV24-1|TRBJ1-1|once
CATSKKAWGTEAFF
TGTGCCACCAGTAAGAAAGCTTGGGGCACTGAAGCTTTCTTT
>NA|TRBV20-1|TRBJ1-1|many
CSAPPYGGSTEAFF
TGCAGTGCTCCTCCATATGGGGGGAGCACTGAAGCTTTCTTT
>TRBD2|TRBV20-1|TRBJ2-5|many
CSARDRLGGVETQYF
TGCAGTGCTAGAGATCGACTGGGGGGGGTAGAGACCCAGTACTTC
>TRBD2|TRBV20-1|TRBJ2-7|NA
CSARETPGTSGGFYF
TGCAGTGCTAGAGAAACCCCCGGGACTAGCGGGGGGTTTTACTTC
>NA|TRBV2|TRBJ2-6|NA
CASIGGNTEAF
TGTGCCAGCATTGGGGGGAACACTGAAGCTTTC
>TRBD2|TRBV12-3/TRBV12-4|TRBJ2-1|few
CASSRGLAVEQFF
TGTGCCAGCAGCCGCGGACTAGCAGTTGAGCAGTTCTTC
>TRBD1|TRBV9|TRBJ1-2|many
CASSVAGTGDGYGYTF
TGTGCCAGCAGCGTAGCGGGGACAGGGGATGGCTATGGCTACACCTTC
>TRBD1|TRBV2|TRBJ2-7|many
CASSESLLQGFNEQYF
TGTGCCAGCAGTGAAAGCTTATTACAGGGGTTCAACGAGCAGTACTTC
>NA|TRBV10-3|TRBJ2-7|NA
CAISDPGVLYEQYF
TGTGCCATCAGTGACCCCGGGGTGTTGTACGAGCAGTACTTC
>NA|TRBV20-1|TRBJ1-2|many
CSAAQGPNYGYTF
TGCAGTGCCGCCCAGGGGCCGAACTATGGCTACACCTTC
>TRBD1|TRBV7-9|TRBJ2-7|NA
CASSRGQELYEQYF
TGTGCCAGCAGCCGGGGACAGGAACTTTACGAGCAGTACTTC
>TRBD2|TRBV12-3/TRBV12-4|TRBJ2-7|many
CASSSSGRTYEQYF
TGTGCCAGCAGCTCTAGCGGGAGGACCTACGAGCAGTACTTC
>NA|TRBV24-1|TRBJ1-3|many
CATSDTTDSGNTIYF
TGTGCCACCAGTGATACGACGGACTCTGGAAACACCATATATTTT
>TRBD2|TRBV7-2|TRBJ2-7|NA
CASSGGGGGYEQYF
TGTGCCAGCAGTGGGGGCGGGGGGGGCTACGAGCAGTACTTC
>NA|TRBV5-8|TRBJ1-2|many
CASSFVHLFYGYTF
TGTGCCAGCAGCTTTGTGCATCTATTCTATGGCTACACCTTC
>NA|TRBV19|TRBJ1-1|NA
CAGSRWAEAFF
TGTGCCGGTAGTAGGTGGGCTGAAGCTTTCTTT
>NA|TRBV19|TRBJ1-6|many
CASTGTNSPLHF
TGTGCCAGTACGGGCACTAATTCACCCCTCCACTTT
>NA|TRBV29-1|TRBJ2-5|NA
CSLTPGEETQYF
TGCAGCTTGACCCCAGGGGAAGAGACCCAGTACTTC
>NA|TRBV7-8|TRBJ2-7|NA
CASSLEDQEAQYF
TGTGCCAGCAGCTTAGAGGACCAAGAGGCCCAGTACTTC
>NA|TRBV5-8|TRBJ2-7|many
CASSLYQGSSYEQYF
TGTGCCAGCAGCTTGTATCAGGGGAGCTCCTACGAGCAGTACTTC
>TRBD2|TRBV6-1|TRBJ2-5|many
CASQRGQETQYF
TGTGCCAGCCAGCGGGGGCAAGAGACCCAGTACTTC
>TRBD2|TRBV5-1|TRBJ2-2|many
CASSLSSGHTGELFF
TGCGCCAGCAGCTTGTCTAGCGGCCACACCGGGGAGCTGTTTTTT
>TRBD1|TRBV6-2/TRBV6-3|TRBJ1-1|few
CASSEGDRQYTEAFF
TGTGCCAGCAGCGAGGGGGACAGGCAATACACTGAAGCTTTCTTT
>NA|TRBV29-1|TRBJ2-7|few
CSVTTGTEQYF
TGCAGCGTCACGACAGGGACTGAGCAGTACTTC
>TRBD2|TRBV7-2|TRBJ2-7|few
CASSLKGTSGIYEQYF
TGTGCCAGCAGCCTGAAGGGGACTAGCGGGATCTACGAGCAGTACTTC
>TRBD1|TRBV27|TRBJ2-7|NA
CASSFRTGGLNEQYF
TGTGCCAGCAGTTTCCGGACAGGGGGCCTCAACGAGCAGTACTTC
>TRBD2|TRBV10-3|TRBJ2-7|NA
CAISESQGRPSGTGEQYF
TGTGCCATCAGTGAGTCCCAAGGGCGGCCTAGCGGGACGGGGGAGCAGTACTTC
>TRBD2|TRBV2|TRBJ2-7|NA
CASSDFSGGTYEQYF
TGTGCCAGCAGTGACTTTAGCGGGGGCACCTACGAGCAGTACTTC
>TRBD2|TRBV20-1|TRBJ2-5|many
CSARVAGLAGGEETQYF
TGCAGTGCTAGAGTCGCGGGACTAGCGGGGGGGGAAGAGACCCAGTACTTC